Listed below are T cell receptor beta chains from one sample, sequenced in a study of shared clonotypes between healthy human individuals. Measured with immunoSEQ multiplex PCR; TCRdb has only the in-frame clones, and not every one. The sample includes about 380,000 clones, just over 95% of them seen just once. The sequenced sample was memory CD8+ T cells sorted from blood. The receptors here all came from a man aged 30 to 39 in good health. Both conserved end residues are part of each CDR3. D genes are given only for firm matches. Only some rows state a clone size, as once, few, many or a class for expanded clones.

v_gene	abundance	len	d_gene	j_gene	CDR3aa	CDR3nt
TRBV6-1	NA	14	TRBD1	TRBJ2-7	CASSVRDSLYEQYF	TGTGCCAGCAGTGTCCGGGACAGTCTCTACGAGCAGTACTTC
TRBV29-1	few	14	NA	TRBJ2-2	CSVGTPRSTGELFF	TGCAGCGTTGGTACCCCGCGGAGCACCGGGGAGCTGTTTTTT
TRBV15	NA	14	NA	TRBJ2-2	CATSRDTDRGELFF	TGTGCCACCAGCAGAGACACGGATAGGGGGGAGCTGTTTTTT
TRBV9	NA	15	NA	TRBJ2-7	CASSRQPGESYEQYF	TGTGCCAGCAGCCGACAGCCCGGGGAGTCCTACGAGCAGTACTTC
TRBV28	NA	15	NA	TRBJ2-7	CASSFLQGGPYEQYF	TGTGCCAGCAGTTTTCTGCAGGGTGGACCCTACGAGCAGTACTTC
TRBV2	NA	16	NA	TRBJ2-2	CASSETTFYTTGELFF	TGTGCCAGCAGTGAAACGACTTTTTATACAACCGGGGAGCTGTTTTTT
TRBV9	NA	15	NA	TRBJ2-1	CASSVGGQLLNEQFF	TGTGCCAGCAGCGTAGGTGGACAGCTCCTAAATGAGCAGTTCTTC
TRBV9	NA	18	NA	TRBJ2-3	CASSVTLSGRGGTDTQYF	TGTGCCAGCAGCGTAACCCTTTCGGGCAGGGGGGGAACAGATACGCAGTATTTT
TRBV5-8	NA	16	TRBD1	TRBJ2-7	CASSPRPGTGSNEQYF	TGTGCCAGCAGCCCAAGACCCGGGACAGGGAGCAACGAGCAGTACTTC
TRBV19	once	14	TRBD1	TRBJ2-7	CASSPGQGNYEQYF	TGTGCCAGTAGTCCGGGACAGGGGAACTACGAGCAGTACTTC
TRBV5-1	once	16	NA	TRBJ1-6	CASRKIGTKYNSPLHF	TGCGCCAGCAGGAAAATTGGGACGAAGTATAATTCACCCCTCCACTTT
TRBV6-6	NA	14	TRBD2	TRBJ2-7	CASSYPGLLYEQYF	TGTGCCAGCAGTTACCCGGGACTACTTTACGAGCAGTACTTC
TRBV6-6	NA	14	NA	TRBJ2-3	CASSYHPRGDTQYF	TGTGCCAGCAGTTACCACCCAAGGGGAGATACGCAGTATTTT
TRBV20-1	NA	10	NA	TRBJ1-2	CSVPGYGYTF	TGCAGTGTTCCGGGGTATGGCTACACCTTC
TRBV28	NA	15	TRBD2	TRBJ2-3	CASSVGLAGTDTQYF	TGTGCCAGCAGCGTGGGTCTAGCGGGCACAGATACGCAGTATTTT
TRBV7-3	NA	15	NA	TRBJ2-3	CASSLFGGTTDTQYF	TGTGCCAGCAGCTTGTTCGGAGGTACAACAGATACGCAGTATTTT
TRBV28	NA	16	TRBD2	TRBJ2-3	CASSSRALAVTDTQYF	TGTGCCAGCAGCTCCCGGGCGCTAGCGGTCACAGATACGCAGTATTTT
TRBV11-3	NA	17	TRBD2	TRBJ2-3	CASSLPLLAGHTDTQYF	TGTGCCAGCAGCCTACCTCTACTAGCGGGGCACACAGATACGCAGTATTTT
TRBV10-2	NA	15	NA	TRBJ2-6	CASRQGYSGANVLTF	TGCGCCAGCAGGCAGGGGTACTCTGGGGCCAACGTCCTGACTTTC
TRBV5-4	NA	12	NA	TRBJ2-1	CASSYIKNEQFF	TGTGCCAGCAGCTATATCAAGAATGAGCAGTTCTTC
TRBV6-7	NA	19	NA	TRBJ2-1	CASSLLSGKLGKPYNEQFF	TGTGCCAGCAGTTTACTCTCCGGTAAGCTGGGGAAGCCTTACAATGAGCAGTTCTTC
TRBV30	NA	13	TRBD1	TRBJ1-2	CAWSRDSTYGYTF	TGTGCCTGGAGTAGGGACAGCACCTATGGCTACACCTTC